Described below is a single T cell receptor beta chain sequence and its context. The data derive from a study of blood T cell repertoires in COVID-19. Study-wide context: Material from acute and convalescent COVID-19 was sourced from the United States, Italy and Spain.

Germline V lookup: CDR1 MNHEY, CDR2 SMNVEV (reference sequence). The CDR3 has 16 residues. Deletions cut 4 bases from V and 2 bases from J, with 17 bases between. Using immunoSEQ multiplex PCR, the repertoire was profiled, and TCRdb retains in-frame clones only, with some absent. The sample lists 200,000 to 300,000 clones, nearly 95% occurring once. This TCR derives from a man younger than 45 with COVID-19, enrolled during active disease. The sequenced material came from peripheral blood. The chain carries TRBV27 and TRBJ1-2; tentative D call: TRBD1 (5 bases). CDR3 region: CASSSLTARVNYGYTF. CDR3 sequence (DNA): TGTGCCAGCAGTTCCCTGACCGCCAGGGTGAACTATGGCTACACCTTC.